This TCR beta chain was recorded in a study of T cell responses to AZD1222 COVID-19 vaccine. Study-wide findings and caveats: The donor cohort was predominantly white British with a female majority, and clonal diversity may have been underestimated. Spike-specific TCR depth and breadth grew after two AZD1222 doses.

CDR3 length equals 19 residues. Data came from immunoSEQ multiplex PCR; TCRdb stores just in-frame clones and leaves some out. The table includes 100,000 to 150,000 clones, roughly nine tenths detected once. As to this clone: Its antigen is unknown.

The sequencing used peripheral blood, collected on day 0 of AZD1222 vaccination. V and J are TRBV1 and TRBJ1-2. TRBV1 is shown as a pseudogene. The TCR sequence derives from an adult in good health. CDR3 nucleotide sequence: TGCACCAGCAGCCAAGAGGCCCTGAGGGCGAGGGACCGGGACTATGGCTACACCTTC. This encodes CTSSQEALRARDRDYGYTF.